This T cell receptor beta chain was captured by sequencing in a study of OX40 agonist ivuxolimab in advanced cancers. Study-wide background: Ivuxolimab, an antibody that agonizes OX40 (CD134), was administered to the patients. Study-wide points: With doses of 0.1-3.0 mg/kg, partial responders showed among the lowest clonal expansion. The expanded peripheral T cells' antigen specificity was not determined.

With respect to this clone: What it binds is not known.

At cycle 4 day 1, cycle 7 day 1, and baseline, blood was sampled. Only in-frame clones appear in the TCRdb table, and some are missing; sequencing was by immunoSEQ multiplex PCR. The table shows approximately 13,000 clones, with about two thirds occurring only once. Germline values: CDR1 MNHNS, CDR2 SASEGT. V trimming: 2 bases; J trimming: 5 bases; junction bases outside the gene matches: 3. The CDR3 is 15 amino acids. The sample consisted of CD4+ or CD8+ T cells sorted from blood, taken in a trial of the OX40 agonist ivuxolimab. The rearrangement links TRBV6-1 to TRBJ2-5; 12 nucleotides align to TRBD2. The sequence was obtained from an adult with an advanced solid tumor such as melanoma, head and neck, liver or kidney cancer. CDR3 sequence reads: CASSELAGGPETQYF. The CDR3, as DNA: TGTGCCAGCAGTGAACTAGCGGGAGGGCCCGAGACCCAGTACTTC.